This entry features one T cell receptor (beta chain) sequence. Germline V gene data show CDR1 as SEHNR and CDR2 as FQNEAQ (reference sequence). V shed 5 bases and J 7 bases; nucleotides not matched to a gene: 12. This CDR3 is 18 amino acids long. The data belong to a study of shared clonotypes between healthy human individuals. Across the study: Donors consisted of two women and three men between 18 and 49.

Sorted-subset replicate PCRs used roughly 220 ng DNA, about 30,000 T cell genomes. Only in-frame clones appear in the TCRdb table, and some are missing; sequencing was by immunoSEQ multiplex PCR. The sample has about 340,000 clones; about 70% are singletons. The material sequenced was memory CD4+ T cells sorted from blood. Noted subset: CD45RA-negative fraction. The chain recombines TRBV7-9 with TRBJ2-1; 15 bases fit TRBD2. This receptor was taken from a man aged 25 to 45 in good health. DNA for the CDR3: TGTGCCAGCAGCCCAGCCCCCTGGACTAGCGGGAGGGTTAATGAGCAGTTCTTC. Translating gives CASSPAPWTSGRVNEQFF. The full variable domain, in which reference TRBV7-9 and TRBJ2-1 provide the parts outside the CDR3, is DTGVSQNPRHKITKRGQNVTFRCDPISEHNRLYWYRQTLGQGPEFLTYFQNEAQLEKSRLLSDRFSAERPKGSFSTLEIQRTEQGDSAMYLCASSPAPWTSGRVNEQFFGPGTRLTVL.